This T cell receptor (beta chain) came from a study of CXCR3-negative and CXCR3-positive naive CD8 T cells. Germline V gives CDR1 MDHEN, CDR2 SYDVKM. The CDR3 is made up of 14 amino acids. Researchers sorted around 300,000 cells of each CD8+ T cell subset in triplicate. Phenotypically, naive CD8+ T cells corresponded to CD45RO-CCR7+CD27+CD95-. Through 5' RACE with UMI labels, the TRB cDNA libraries were prepared. TCRdb reprocessed the 5' RACE reads, with one entry per CDR3 protein and no DNA. This sample's table has about 62,000 distinct CDR3 sequences. The sequenced material came from naive CXCR3- CD8+ T cells from blood. The subset denotes: CD45RO-CCR7+CD27+CD95- naive CD8+ T cells lacking CXCR3 (TNR3-). The sequence derives from a human donor in good health. Some clones in this sample may be carry-over from other donors' samples. The J gene is TRBJ2-7, the V gene TRBV28. The CDR3 region is CASSSDILSYEQYF.